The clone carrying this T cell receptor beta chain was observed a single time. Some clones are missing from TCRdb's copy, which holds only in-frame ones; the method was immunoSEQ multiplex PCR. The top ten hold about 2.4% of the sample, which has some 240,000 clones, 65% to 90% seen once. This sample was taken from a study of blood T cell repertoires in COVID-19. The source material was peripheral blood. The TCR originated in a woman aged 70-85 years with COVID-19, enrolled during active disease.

The CDR3 protein is CASSLTGNYGYTF. In DNA form, the CDR3 reads TGTGCCAGCAGCTTGACAGGAAACTATGGCTACACCTTC. V usage is TRBV4-2 and J usage is TRBJ1-2, with D possibly matching TRBD1 (6 bases). Germline CDR1 LGHNA, CDR2 YNFKEQ. The CDR3 totals 13 residues. V gave up 5 bases and J gave up 2 bases, with 9 bases separating them.